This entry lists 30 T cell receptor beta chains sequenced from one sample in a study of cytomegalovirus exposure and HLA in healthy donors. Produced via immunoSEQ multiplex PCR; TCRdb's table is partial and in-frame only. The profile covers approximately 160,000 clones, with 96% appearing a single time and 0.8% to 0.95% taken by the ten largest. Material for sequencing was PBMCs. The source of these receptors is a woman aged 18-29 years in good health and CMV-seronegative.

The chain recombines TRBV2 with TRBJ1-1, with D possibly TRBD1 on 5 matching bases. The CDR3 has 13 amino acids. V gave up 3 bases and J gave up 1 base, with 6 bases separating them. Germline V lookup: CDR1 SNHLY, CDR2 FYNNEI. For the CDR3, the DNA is TGTGCCAGCAGTGACAGGGCGAACACTGAAGCTTTCTTT. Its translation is CASSDRANTEAFF.

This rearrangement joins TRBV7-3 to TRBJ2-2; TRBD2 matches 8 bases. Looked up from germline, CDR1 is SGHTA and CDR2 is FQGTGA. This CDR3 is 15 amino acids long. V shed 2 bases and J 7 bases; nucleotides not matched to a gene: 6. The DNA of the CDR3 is TGTGCCAGCAGCTTAGCGGGAGGAGGTATCGGGGAGCTGTTTTTT. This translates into CASSLAGGGIGELFF.

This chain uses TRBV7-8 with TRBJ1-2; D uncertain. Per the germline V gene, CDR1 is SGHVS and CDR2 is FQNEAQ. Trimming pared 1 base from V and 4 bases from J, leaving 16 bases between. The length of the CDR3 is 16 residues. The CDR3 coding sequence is TGTGCCAGCAGCTTAGACAAGGACCGGCGGGGCTATGGCTACACCTTC. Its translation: CASSLDKDRRGYGYTF.

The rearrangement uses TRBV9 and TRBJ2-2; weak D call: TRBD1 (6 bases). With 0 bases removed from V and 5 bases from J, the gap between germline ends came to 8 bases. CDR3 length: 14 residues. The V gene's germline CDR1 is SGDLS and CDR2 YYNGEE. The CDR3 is CASSVGQETGELFF. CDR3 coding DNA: TGTGCCAGCAGCGTAGGACAGGAGACCGGGGAGCTGTTTTTT.

The CDR3 sequence: CASSLRTGANEQFF. The CDR3 region has the DNA TGTGCCAGCTCTCTACGGACAGGGGCTAATGAGCAGTTCTTC. The rearrangement links TRBV18 to TRBJ2-1; 9 bases line up with TRBD1. V lost 6 bases and J lost 7; bases outside the gene matches: 7. The CDR3 length is 14 residues. CDR1 and CDR2 from the germline V gene are KGHSH and LQKENI.

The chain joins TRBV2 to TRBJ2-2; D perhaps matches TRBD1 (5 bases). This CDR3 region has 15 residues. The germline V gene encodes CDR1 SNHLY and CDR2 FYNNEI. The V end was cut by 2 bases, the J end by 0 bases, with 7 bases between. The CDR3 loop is CASSEIRANTGELFF. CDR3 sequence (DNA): TGTGCCAGCAGTGAAATCAGGGCGAACACCGGGGAGCTGTTTTTT.

The CDR3, as DNA: TGTGCCAGCAGTTACCCTCGTAACACCGGGGAGCTGTTTTTT. Translating gives CASSYPRNTGELFF. The chain recombines TRBV6-5 with TRBJ2-2; no firm D call. V was cut by 2 bases and J by 2 bases, with 6 bases left in between. The CDR3 sequence is 14 residues long. Germline-derived CDR1 and CDR2 are MNHEY and SVGAGI.

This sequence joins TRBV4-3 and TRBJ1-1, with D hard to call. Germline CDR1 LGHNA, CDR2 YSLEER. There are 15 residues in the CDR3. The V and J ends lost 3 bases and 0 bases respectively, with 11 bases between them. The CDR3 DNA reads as TGCGCCAGCAGCCACGGGAGGACGGTGAACACTGAAGCTTTCTTT. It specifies CASSHGRTVNTEAFF.

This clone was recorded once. The CDR3 DNA reads TGTGCCAGCAGCCCTTCGGACAGGGGGGCTAGTGGCTACACCTTC. Translation: CASSPSDRGASGYTF. The chain carries TRBV5-6 and TRBJ1-2; 10 bases are a match to TRBD1. Germline assignment: CDR1 SGHDT and CDR2 YYEEEE. This CDR3 has 15 residues. V lost 4 bases and J lost 7; bases outside the gene matches: 10.

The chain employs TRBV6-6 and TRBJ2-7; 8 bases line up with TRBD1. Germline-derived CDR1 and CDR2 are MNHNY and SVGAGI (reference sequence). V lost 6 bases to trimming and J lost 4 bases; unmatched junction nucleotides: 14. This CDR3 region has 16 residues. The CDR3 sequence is CASSPLMTGDEYEQYF. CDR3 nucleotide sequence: TGTGCCAGCAGCCCACTGATGACAGGGGATGAATACGAGCAGTACTTC.

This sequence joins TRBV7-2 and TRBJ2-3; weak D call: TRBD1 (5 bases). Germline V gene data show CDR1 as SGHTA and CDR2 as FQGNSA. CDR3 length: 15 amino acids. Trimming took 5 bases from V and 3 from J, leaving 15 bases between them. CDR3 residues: CASSTLDRQTDTQYF. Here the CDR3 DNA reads TGTGCCAGCAGCACACTCGACAGACAGACAGATACGCAGTATTTT. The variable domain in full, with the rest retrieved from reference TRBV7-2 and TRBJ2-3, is GAGVSQSPSNKVTEKGKDVELRCDPISGHTALYWYRQSLGQGLEFLIYFQGNSAPDKSGLPSDRFSAERTGGSVSTLTIQRTQQEDSAVYLCASSTLDRQTDTQYFGPGTRLTVL.

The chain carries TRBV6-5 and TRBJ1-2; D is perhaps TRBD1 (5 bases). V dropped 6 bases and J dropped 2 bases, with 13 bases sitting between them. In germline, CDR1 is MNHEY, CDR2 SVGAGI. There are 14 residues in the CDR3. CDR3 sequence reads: CASRLTGANYGYTF. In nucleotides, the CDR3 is TGTGCCAGCAGGCTTACAGGAGCCAACTATGGCTACACCTTC.

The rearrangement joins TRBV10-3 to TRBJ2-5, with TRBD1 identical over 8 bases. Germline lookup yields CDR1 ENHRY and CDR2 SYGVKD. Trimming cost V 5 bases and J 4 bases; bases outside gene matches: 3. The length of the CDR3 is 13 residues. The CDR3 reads CAISPGGGETQYF. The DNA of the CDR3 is TGTGCCATCAGTCCAGGGGGCGGAGAGACCCAGTACTTC.

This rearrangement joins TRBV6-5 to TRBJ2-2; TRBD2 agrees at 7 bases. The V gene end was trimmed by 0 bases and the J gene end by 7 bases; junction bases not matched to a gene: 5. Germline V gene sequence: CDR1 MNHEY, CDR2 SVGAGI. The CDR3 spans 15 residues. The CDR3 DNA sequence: TGTGCCAGCAGTTACTCGCGGGGGAAGGGCGGGGAGCTGTTTTTT. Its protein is CASSYSRGKGGELFF.

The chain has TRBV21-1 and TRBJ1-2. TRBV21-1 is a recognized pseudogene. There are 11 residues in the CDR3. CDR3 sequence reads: CASSKGRRSSF. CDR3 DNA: TGTGCCAGCAGCAAAGGGCGGCGTTCAAGCTTC.

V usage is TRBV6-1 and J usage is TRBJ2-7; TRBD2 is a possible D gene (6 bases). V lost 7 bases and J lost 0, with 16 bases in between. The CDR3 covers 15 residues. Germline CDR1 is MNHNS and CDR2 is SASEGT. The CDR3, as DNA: TGTGCCAGCAACCGGAGGGACCTTAGCTCCTACGAGCAGTACTTC. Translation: CASNRRDLSSYEQYF.

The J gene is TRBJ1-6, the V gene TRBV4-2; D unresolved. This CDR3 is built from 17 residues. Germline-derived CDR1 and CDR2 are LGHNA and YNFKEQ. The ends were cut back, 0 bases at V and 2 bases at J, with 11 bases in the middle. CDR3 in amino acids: CASSQEPQQAYNSPLHF. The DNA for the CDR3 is TGTGCCAGCAGCCAAGAGCCCCAGCAGGCCTATAATTCACCCCTCCACTTT.

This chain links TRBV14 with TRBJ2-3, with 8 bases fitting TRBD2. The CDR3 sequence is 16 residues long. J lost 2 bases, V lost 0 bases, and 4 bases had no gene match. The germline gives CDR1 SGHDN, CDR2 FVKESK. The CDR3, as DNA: TGTGCCAGCAGCCAAGATCGGGGGGGTGACACAGATACGCAGTATTTT. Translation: CASSQDRGGDTDTQYF.

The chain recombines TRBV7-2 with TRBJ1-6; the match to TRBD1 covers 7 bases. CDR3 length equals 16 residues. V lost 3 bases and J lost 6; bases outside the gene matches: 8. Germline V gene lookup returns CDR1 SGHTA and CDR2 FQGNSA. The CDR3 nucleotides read TGTGCCAGCAGCTTGGGTCCGGGACAGCGTAATTCACCCCTCCACTTT. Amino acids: CASSLGPGQRNSPLHF.

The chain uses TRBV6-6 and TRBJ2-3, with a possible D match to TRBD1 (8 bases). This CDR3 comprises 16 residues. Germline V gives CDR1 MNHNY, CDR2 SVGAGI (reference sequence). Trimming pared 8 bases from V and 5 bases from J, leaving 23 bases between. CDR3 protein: CASDVTGGGPRDTQYF. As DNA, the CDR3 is TGTGCCAGCGACGTAACAGGGGGGGGGCCGAGAGATACGCAGTATTTT.

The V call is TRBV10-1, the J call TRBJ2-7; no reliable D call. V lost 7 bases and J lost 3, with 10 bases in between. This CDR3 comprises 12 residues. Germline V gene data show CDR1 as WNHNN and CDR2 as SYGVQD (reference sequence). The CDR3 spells CASIRGVYEQYF. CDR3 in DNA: TGCGCCAGCATTAGAGGCGTCTACGAGCAGTACTTC.

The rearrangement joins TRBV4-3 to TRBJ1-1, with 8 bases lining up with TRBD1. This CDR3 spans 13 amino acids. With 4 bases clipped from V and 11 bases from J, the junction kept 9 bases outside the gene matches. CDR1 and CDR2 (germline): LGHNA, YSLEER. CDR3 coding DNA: TGCGCCAGCAGCCCCGGACAGGGAAGGGACGCTTTCTTT. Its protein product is CASSPGQGRDAFF.

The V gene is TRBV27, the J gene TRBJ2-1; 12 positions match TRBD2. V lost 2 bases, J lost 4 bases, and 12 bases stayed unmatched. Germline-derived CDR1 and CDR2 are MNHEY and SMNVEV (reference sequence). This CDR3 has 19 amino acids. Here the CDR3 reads CASSLTPLRLAGVYNEQFF. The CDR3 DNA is TGTGCCAGCAGTTTAACCCCCTTGAGACTAGCGGGGGTATACAATGAGCAGTTCTTC.

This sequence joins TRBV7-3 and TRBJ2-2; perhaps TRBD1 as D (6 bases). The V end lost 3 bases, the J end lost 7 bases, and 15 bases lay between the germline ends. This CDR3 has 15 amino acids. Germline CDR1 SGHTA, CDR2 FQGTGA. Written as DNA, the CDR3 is TGTGCCAGCAGCTTTGGGACCCAAGGGGGCGGGGAGCTGTTTTTT. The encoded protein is CASSFGTQGGGELFF.

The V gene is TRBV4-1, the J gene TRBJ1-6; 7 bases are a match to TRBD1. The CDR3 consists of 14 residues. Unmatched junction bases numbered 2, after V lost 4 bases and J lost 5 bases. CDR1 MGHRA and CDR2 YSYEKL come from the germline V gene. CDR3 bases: TGCGCCAGCAGCCCAGACAGGGATAATTCACCCCTCCACTTT. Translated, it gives CASSPDRDNSPLHF.

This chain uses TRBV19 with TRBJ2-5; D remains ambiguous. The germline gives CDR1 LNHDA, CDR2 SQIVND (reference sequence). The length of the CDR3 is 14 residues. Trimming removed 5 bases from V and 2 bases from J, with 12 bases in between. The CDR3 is CASSYRHLQETQYF. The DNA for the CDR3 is TGTGCCAGTAGTTACCGACACCTACAAGAGACCCAGTACTTC.

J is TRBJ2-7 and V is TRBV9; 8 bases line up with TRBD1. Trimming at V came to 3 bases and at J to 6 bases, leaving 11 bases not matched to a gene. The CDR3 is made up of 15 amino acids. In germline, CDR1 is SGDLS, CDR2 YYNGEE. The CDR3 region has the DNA TGTGCCAGCAGCGGTAGGTGGGGACAGGACGGCGAGCAGTACTTC. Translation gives CASSGRWGQDGEQYF. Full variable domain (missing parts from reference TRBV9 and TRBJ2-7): DSGVTQTPKHLITATGQRVTLRCSPRSGDLSVYWYQQSLDQGLQFLIQYYNGEERAKGNILERFSAQQFPDLHSELNLSSLELGDSALYFCASSGRWGQDGEQYFGPGTRLTVT.

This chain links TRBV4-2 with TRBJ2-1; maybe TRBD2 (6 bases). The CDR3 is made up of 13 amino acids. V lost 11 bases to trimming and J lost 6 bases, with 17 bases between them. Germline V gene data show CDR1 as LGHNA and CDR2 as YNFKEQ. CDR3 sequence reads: CAVGGGAGNEQFF. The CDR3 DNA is TGTGCCGTGGGGGGTGGGGCGGGCAATGAGCAGTTCTTC.

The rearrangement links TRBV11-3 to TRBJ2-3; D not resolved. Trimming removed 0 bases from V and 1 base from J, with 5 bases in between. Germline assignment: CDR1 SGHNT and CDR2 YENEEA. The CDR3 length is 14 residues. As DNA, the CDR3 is TGTGCCAGCAGCTTAGATCCAGGCACAGATACGCAGTATTTT. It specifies CASSLDPGTDTQYF.

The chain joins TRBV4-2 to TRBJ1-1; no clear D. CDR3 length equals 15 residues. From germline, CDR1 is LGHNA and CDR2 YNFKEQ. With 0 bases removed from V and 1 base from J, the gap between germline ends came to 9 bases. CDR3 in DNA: TGTGCCAGCAGCCAAGATCAGGTATCGAACACTGAAGCTTTCTTT. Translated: CASSQDQVSNTEAFF.